The 18 T cell receptor beta chains below come from one sample, sequenced in a study of shared clonotypes between healthy human individuals. Generated by immunoSEQ multiplex PCR, the TCRdb table keeps only in-frame clones and is missing some. This table holds some 500,000 clones, around 95% found once. Sequenced: naive CD4+ T cells sorted from blood. This sample's subset: CD45RA+ positively selected. These receptors were taken from a woman aged 25 to 39 in good health.

The chain recombines TRBV27 with TRBJ2-7; 10 nucleotides align to TRBD1. CDR1 MNHEY and CDR2 SMNVEV come from the germline V gene (reference sequence). The V gene end was trimmed by 5 bases and the J gene end by 13 bases; junction bases not matched to a gene: 14. CDR3 length: 14 amino acids. The CDR3 is CASSPTSSTGGDYF. Written as DNA, the CDR3 is TGTGCCAGCAGTCCGACTTCCTCGACAGGGGGCGACTACTTC.

The chain employs TRBV27 and TRBJ2-2; D gene ambiguous. This CDR3 spans 15 amino acids. Between the trimmed V and J ends, which lost 6 bases and 8 bases, there was a span of 19 bases. Per the germline V gene, CDR1 is MNHEY and CDR2 is SMNVEV (reference sequence). The chain's CDR3 is CASSTTLGNSGELFF. The CDR3 DNA is TGTGCCAGCAGCACCACCCTAGGGAATTCTGGGGAGCTGTTTTTT.

This clone was observed once. The chain is built from TRBV4-1 and TRBJ2-2; TRBD2 agrees at 14 bases. V trimming: 4 bases; J trimming: 2 bases; junction bases outside the gene matches: 3. This CDR3 has 17 residues. The germline CDR1 and CDR2 sequences are MGHRA and YSYEKL. CDR3 DNA sequence: TGCGCCAGCAGCCTCGGACTAGCGGGAGGAAACACCGGGGAGCTGTTTTTT. Encoded protein: CASSLGLAGGNTGELFF.

This chain links TRBV4-2 with TRBJ2-7; D not resolved. V lost 0 bases, J lost 2 bases, and 8 bases lay in between. Looked up from germline, CDR1 is LGHNA and CDR2 is YNFKEQ. The CDR3 has 14 amino acids. The CDR3 sequence: CASSQDWPTYEQYF. The DNA for the CDR3 is TGTGCCAGCAGCCAAGACTGGCCTACCTACGAGCAGTACTTC.

CDR3 sequence (DNA): TGTGCCAGCAGTCCGGACAGGTTGGGGAATGAAAAACTGTTTTTT. Translated, it gives CASSPDRLGNEKLFF. The V gene is TRBV27, the J gene TRBJ1-4, with TRBD1 matching 7 bases. CDR1 and CDR2 (germline): MNHEY, SMNVEV (reference sequence). J lost 5 bases, V lost 5 bases, and 8 bases had no gene match. CDR3 length: 15 amino acids. The whole variable domain, remainder taken from reference TRBV27 and TRBJ1-4, is EAQVTQNPRYLITVTGKKLTVTCSQNMNHEYMSWYRQDPGLGLRQIYYSMNVEVTDKGDVPEGYKVSRKEKRNFPLILESPSPNQTSLYFCASSPDRLGNEKLFFGSGTQLSVL.

This chain connects TRBV5-4 to TRBJ2-1, with 9 bases identical to TRBD2. Trimming removed 2 bases from V and 12 bases from J; junction bases left unmatched: 12. Germline assignment: CDR1 SGHNT and CDR2 YYREEE (reference sequence). This CDR3 is 15 amino acids long. CDR3: CASSFEVVAGVGQFF. In DNA, the CDR3 is TGTGCCAGCAGCTTTGAGGTGGTAGCGGGAGTGGGGCAGTTCTTC.

V is TRBV19 and J is TRBJ1-5; D might be TRBD1 (5 bases). The germline V gene encodes CDR1 LNHDA and CDR2 SQIVND (reference sequence). Trimming left V 1 base short and J 3 bases short, with 10 bases between. This CDR3 spans 15 amino acids. Written as DNA, the CDR3 is TGTGCCAGTAGTATAGTGGACAAGGTCAATCAGCCCCAGCATTTT. This gives the protein CASSIVDKVNQPQHF.

This rearrangement joins TRBV2 to TRBJ2-7; TRBD1 aligns across 10 bases. This CDR3 region has 15 residues. V was pared by 1 base and J by 2 bases, with 2 bases of the junction left unmatched. Germline V gene data show CDR1 as SNHLY and CDR2 as FYNNEI. The CDR3 DNA sequence: TGTGCCAGCAGTGAAGGCGGGACAGGGGCCTACGAGCAGTACTTC. It is translated as CASSEGGTGAYEQYF.

The chain couples TRBV28 to TRBJ2-5; D is unresolved. Germline V lookup: CDR1 MDHEN, CDR2 SYDVKM. The CDR3 is 14 residues long. With 2 bases removed from V and 5 bases from J, the gap between germline ends came to 12 bases. CDR3 protein: CASSLISGSETQYF. The CDR3, as DNA: TGTGCCAGCAGTTTAATTTCCGGGTCCGAGACCCAGTACTTC.

The chain recombines TRBV6-5 with TRBJ2-7, with TRBD1 identical over 10 bases. Germline trimming cut 4 bases from V and 2 bases from J; bases unmatched to any gene: 5. This CDR3 is built from 15 residues. CDR1 is MNHEY and CDR2 is SVGAGI in the germline V gene. CDR3 sequence: CASSSLGTGAYEQYF. CDR3 DNA sequence: TGTGCCAGCAGTTCCCTAGGGACAGGGGCCTACGAGCAGTACTTC.

The chain links TRBV18 to TRBJ2-3, with 10 bases that match TRBD2. The CDR3 has 16 amino acids. The junction had 5 bases not matched to a gene; V was cut back by 4 bases and J by 1 base. Germline loops: CDR1 KGHSH, CDR2 LQKENI. As DNA, the CDR3 is TGTGCCAGCTCACAACTACTAGCGGGACGCACAGATACGCAGTATTTT. Encoded protein: CASSQLLAGRTDTQYF.

J is TRBJ2-1 and V is TRBV29-1; 7 nucleotides line up with TRBD2. This CDR3 region has 16 residues. V shed 4 bases, J shed 1 base, and the junction held 10 bases outside the gene matches. Germline V gene lookup returns CDR1 SQVTM and CDR2 ANQGSEA. The CDR3 DNA reads TGCAGCGTTGTGTGGAGTAGCGGGCGTTCCTACAATGAGCAGTTCTTC. Its protein product is CSVVWSSGRSYNEQFF.

The gene calls are TRBV5-1 and TRBJ2-7; D may be TRBD1 (6 bases). CDR1 and CDR2 from the germline V gene are SGHRS and YFSETQ. This CDR3 region has 13 residues. Trimming removed 3 bases at V and 3 bases at J, with 10 bases between. CDR3 region: CASSYRQDYEQYF. The DNA for the CDR3 is TGCGCCAGCAGCTACCGACAGGACTACGAGCAGTACTTC. The whole variable domain, filled in from reference TRBV5-1 and TRBJ2-7, reads KAGVTQTPRYLIKTRGQQVTLSCSPISGHRSVSWYQQTPGQGLQFLFEYFSETQRNKGNFPGRFSGRQFSNSRSEMNVSTLELGDSALYLCASSYRQDYEQYFGPGTRLTVT.

This sequence joins TRBV5-1 and TRBJ2-5, with D perhaps TRBD1 (6 bases). Germline lookup yields CDR1 SGHRS and CDR2 YFSETQ. The CDR3 sequence is 17 residues long. Trimming stripped 0 bases from V and 7 bases from J, with 22 bases between. The CDR3 reads CASSLAEGGDPEGTQYF. The CDR3 bases are TGCGCCAGCAGCTTGGCCGAAGGGGGAGATCCGGAAGGGACCCAGTACTTC.

This clone occurred once. The rearrangement links TRBV11-2 to TRBJ2-6; 9 bases fit TRBD1. V trimming: 3 bases; J trimming: 3 bases; junction bases outside the gene matches: 3. The CDR3 has 16 amino acids. Germline CDR1 reads SGHAT; CDR2 reads FQNNGV. The CDR3: CASSLRTGDGANVLTF. The CDR3 DNA is TGTGCCAGCAGCTTGCGGACAGGGGATGGGGCCAACGTCCTGACTTTC.

This chain uses TRBV5-8 with TRBJ1-5; D is uncertain. The CDR3 covers 15 residues. Looked up from germline, CDR1 is SGHTS and CDR2 is YDEGEE. V shed 2 bases and J shed 0 bases, with 9 bases lying between them. CDR3 in amino acids: CASSLGFYSNQPQHF. For the CDR3, the DNA is TGTGCCAGCAGCTTAGGGTTTTATAGCAATCAGCCCCAGCATTTT.

This clone has just one count. At one end, the junction sequence differs from germline, possibly due to a read error. V and J are TRBV18 and TRBJ1-5; D unclear. CDR1 KGHSH and CDR2 LQKENI come from the germline V gene. The CDR3 consists of 14 residues. The CDR3 sequence is CASSPRAGPEPQHF. The DNA of the CDR3 is TGTGCCAGCTCTCCACGGGCAGGCCCAGAGCCCCAGCATTTT.

The rearrangement joins TRBV19 to TRBJ2-7, with 8 bases aligning to TRBD1. The CDR3 has 16 residues. The V and J ends lost 4 bases and 7 bases, in that order; junction bases with no gene match: 15. The germline V gene has CDR1 LNHDA and CDR2 SQIVND (reference sequence). The DNA for the CDR3 is TGTGCCAGTAGTAGAGGGGACAGGACTGCAAGCCGAGAGCAGTACTTC. The encoded protein is CASSRGDRTASREQYF.